The sequence of this T cell receptor (beta chain) was determined in a study of patients and donors after allogeneic stem cell transplantation. V was clipped by 6 bases and J by 0 bases, with 14 bases between them. This CDR3 comprises 16 residues. TCRdb passed the RT-PCR reads through MiXCR, listing each CDR3 protein once. The sample lists hundreds of thousands of distinct CDR3 sequences, 35% to 45% occurring once. This clonotype was obtained from a human donor who was either an allogeneic HSCT recipient or a stem cell or donor lymphocyte infusion donor (not recorded which). It is not recorded whose cells these are; they may come from a transplant donor. Material: blood, either unsorted or a sorted T cell fraction (not recorded which). This chain joins TRBV12-3 or TRBV12-4 and TRBJ2-2; TRBD1 might be the D (5 bases). The CDR3 DNA follows: TGTGCCAGCAGCTACGGACAAATCGCGAACACCGGGGAGCTGTTTTTT. Translated, it gives CASSYGQIANTGELFF.